The T cell receptor beta chain described here comes from a study of Ad26.COV2.S vaccination and SARS-CoV-2 variants. Study-wide background: Recipients of Ad26.COV2.S got it intramuscularly, once or twice 56 days apart.

Documented treatment: roughly 18 received Ad26.COV2.S at low or high dose, single or two shots; several received placebo; per-sample allocation not given. Each sample was drawn 63 days after the first injection (of vaccine or placebo). Trimming took 0 bases from V and 0 from J, leaving 15 bases between them. The CDR3 sequence is 17 residues long. Germline V lookup: CDR1 SGHDT, CDR2 YYEEEE. The assay was immunoSEQ multiplex PCR, and TCRdb's table has in-frame clones only and misses some. Seen here are fewer than 800,000 clones, roughly 90% observed once, and the top ten hold about 1.5%. Study-level results: In vaccinated individuals, spike-specific CD8+ and CD4+ T cell responses reportedly displayed substantial breadth. Assessments of TCR breadth and depth may have underestimated the total T cell responses.

This clone was detected only a few times. Its cognate antigen is unknown. The V call is TRBV5-6, the J call TRBJ1-2; D is uncertain. The receptor was derived from a person aged 18-65 years who received the Ad26.COV2.S COVID-19 vaccine or a placebo. Here the sequenced sample was peripheral blood, taken in a trial of Ad26.COV2.S vaccine versus placebo. The CDR3 sequence: CASSLVSLAPTNYGYTF. The CDR3 DNA is TGTGCCAGCAGCTTGGTTTCTTTGGCACCTACTAACTATGGCTACACCTTC. Looking up the rest from reference TRBV5-6 and TRBJ1-2 gives the full variable domain: DAGVTQSPTHLIKTRGQQVTLRCSPKSGHDTVSWYQQALGQGPQFIFQYYEEEERQRGNFPDRFSGHQFPNYSSELNVNALLLGDSALYLCASSLVSLAPTNYGYTFGSGTRLTVV.